Listed here are 16 T cell receptor beta chains from one sample, sequenced in a study of CD8+ T cells in alopecia areata. Extraction of RNA preceded its reverse transcription into cDNA, which served as the sequencing template. The assay was immunoSEQ multiplex PCR, and TCRdb's table has in-frame clones only and misses some. The sample holds some 210,000 clones, more than 60% seen once. Treatment here: oral pan-JAK inhibitor, 5-10 mg twice daily. The sequences come from CD4+ T cells sorted from blood, collected around week 42, from a patient treated with tofacitinib. The source of these receptors is a human donor with alopecia areata.

V and J are TRBV5-1 and TRBJ2-6; a possible D gene is TRBD2 (6 bases). Germline CDR1 and CDR2: SGHRS and YFSETQ. The CDR3 has 15 amino acids. Trimming stripped 2 bases from V and 3 bases from J, with 9 bases between. As DNA, the CDR3 is TGCGCCAGCAGCTTCGGGGAGGATGGGGCCAACGTCCTGACTTTC. Amino acid sequence: CASSFGEDGANVLTF.

The chain is built from TRBV4-3 and TRBJ1-1, with 7 bases fitting TRBD1. The CDR3 runs to 15 residues. Per the germline V gene, CDR1 is LGHNA and CDR2 is YSLEER. The trim removed 0 bases at V and 4 bases at J, leaving 5 bases unmatched. DNA for the CDR3: TGCGCCAGCAGCCAAGACGGAGCAGGGGGCACTGAAGCTTTCTTT. The encoded protein is CASSQDGAGGTEAFF.

This clone was detected only a few times. The chain links TRBV30 to TRBJ2-5; D gene uncertain. Trimming stripped 0 bases from V and 5 bases from J, with 16 bases between. This CDR3 comprises 15 residues. Germline V lookup: CDR1 GTSNPN, CDR2 SVGIG (reference sequence). CDR3 nucleotides: TGTGCCTGGAGTGTTGGGCCAGGAATATGGGAGACCCAGTACTTC. It encodes CAWSVGPGIWETQYF. The whole variable domain, filled in from reference TRBV30 and TRBJ2-5, reads SQTIHQWPATLVQPVGSPLSLECTVEGTSNPNLYWYRQAAGRGLQLLFYSVGIGQISSEVPQNLSASRPQDRQFILSSKKLLLSDSGFYLCAWSVGPGIWETQYFGPGTRLLVL.

The gene calls are TRBV2 and TRBJ1-1; D remains unclear. V lost 0 bases and J lost 5, with 13 bases in between. This CDR3 has 15 amino acids. Germline V lookup: CDR1 SNHLY, CDR2 FYNNEI. The CDR3 DNA sequence: TGTGCCAGCAGTGAAGCGCTTAGAGGAGGTACTGAAGCTTTCTTT. Its protein is CASSEALRGGTEAFF.

The rearrangement uses TRBV29-1 and TRBJ1-1; the D gene is possibly TRBD1 (5 bases). V was trimmed by 2 bases and J by 0 bases, leaving 13 bases between them. The germline V gene has CDR1 SQVTM and CDR2 ANQGSEA. The CDR3 contains 15 residues. Written as DNA, the CDR3 is TGCAGCGTTGAAAGCCGACAGATCATGAACACTGAAGCTTTCTTT. Translation gives CSVESRQIMNTEAFF.

This clone appeared a few times. The chain combines TRBV19 with TRBJ2-5; TRBD1 is a possible D gene (5 bases). Germline V lookup: CDR1 LNHDA, CDR2 SQIVND (reference sequence). The CDR3 length is 14 residues. Trimming cost V 3 bases and J 2 bases, with 10 bases left between them. The CDR3 nucleotides read TGTGCCAGTAGTATGCAGGGCGCACAAGAGACCCAGTACTTC. This gives the protein CASSMQGAQETQYF.

This clone was recorded once. This chain connects TRBV5-6 to TRBJ2-7, with 7 bases identical to TRBD1. This CDR3 spans 14 amino acids. Germline-derived CDR1 and CDR2 are SGHDT and YYEEEE. The junction had 7 bases not matched to a gene; V was cut back by 4 bases and J by 3 bases. Here the CDR3 reads CASSVGNRGYEQYF. CDR3 bases: TGTGCCAGCAGCGTCGGTAACAGGGGCTACGAGCAGTACTTC.

The rearrangement uses TRBV30 and TRBJ1-1, with 8 bases matching TRBD1. The germline CDR1 and CDR2 sequences are GTSNPN and SVGIG (reference sequence). Unmatched junction bases numbered 3, after V lost 5 bases and J lost 1 base. CDR3 length equals 13 residues. The CDR3 loop reads CAWQGAWNTEAFF. CDR3 DNA: TGTGCCTGGCAGGGGGCCTGGAACACTGAAGCTTTCTTT.

The rearrangement uses TRBV7-2 and TRBJ2-2; 12 bases are a match to TRBD2. CDR3 size: 17 residues. The J segment lost 2 bases and the V segment lost 5 bases, leaving 6 bases of the junction unmatched. Germline V gene sequence: CDR1 SGHTA, CDR2 FQGNSA. CDR3 protein: CASSLIGLAGNTGELFF. CDR3 DNA: TGTGCCAGCAGCCTTATCGGACTAGCGGGAAACACCGGGGAGCTGTTTTTT.

This rearrangement joins TRBV9 to TRBJ2-6, with D hard to call. Germline V gene lookup returns CDR1 SGDLS and CDR2 YYNGEE. CDR3 length: 15 residues. Trimming left V 4 bases short and J 1 base short, with 9 bases between. The CDR3 nucleotides read TGTGCCAGCAGCAGGCAGGAGTCTGGGGCCAACGTCCTGACTTTC. This encodes CASSRQESGANVLTF.

J is TRBJ1-2 and V is TRBV29-1, with 9 bases matching TRBD1. This CDR3 contains 12 residues. The germline gives CDR1 SQVTM, CDR2 ANQGSEA. Trimming took 7 bases from V and 4 from J; bases not matched to a gene: 4. DNA for the CDR3: TGCAGCGCGCGGACAGGGGCCTATGGCTACACCTTC. Translated: CSARTGAYGYTF.

The rearrangement joins TRBV6-5 to TRBJ1-1; D ambiguous. V was clipped by 5 bases and J by 0 bases, with 13 bases between them. In germline, CDR1 is MNHEY, CDR2 SVGAGI. This CDR3 contains 15 residues. The CDR3, as DNA: TGTGCCAGCAGTCAATCCCTCGTTCTGAACACTGAAGCTTTCTTT. It is translated as CASSQSLVLNTEAFF.

Comment on this clone: A read error may produce the germline difference seen at one junction end. This chain connects TRBV9 to TRBJ1-1, with no clear D. Germline V CDR1 and CDR2: SGDLS, YYNGEE. The CDR3 totals 14 residues. CDR3 DNA sequence: TGTGCCAGCAGCCCCAGGACGGGGAACAGTGAAGCTTTCTTT. Protein product: CASSPRTGNSEAFF.

The rearrangement links TRBV7-8 to TRBJ2-6; D is tentatively TRBD1 or TRBD2 (5 bases each). Germline CDR1 reads SGHVS; CDR2 reads FQNEAQ. This CDR3 has 19 residues. Trimming stripped 2 bases from V and 1 base from J, with 18 bases between. The CDR3, as DNA: TGTGCCAGCAGCTTACGGGACCGCCAACGGGGTTCTGGGGCCAACGTCCTGACTTTC. This codes for CASSLRDRQRGSGANVLTF.

The gene calls are TRBV11-3 and TRBJ1-1; D remains unclear. Germline V lookup: CDR1 SGHNT, CDR2 YENEEA. The CDR3 has 14 amino acids. Trimming removed 3 bases from V and 4 bases from J, with 12 bases in between. The CDR3 spells CASSLREVGTEAFF. CDR3 DNA sequence: TGTGCCAGCAGCTTGAGGGAGGTTGGCACTGAAGCTTTCTTT.

This clone was found once. The chain is built from TRBV5-1 and TRBJ2-2; 7 bases line up with TRBD1. This CDR3 comprises 15 residues. V lost 4 bases to trimming and J lost 6 bases; unmatched junction nucleotides: 9. CDR1 and CDR2 (germline): SGHRS, YFSETQ. In nucleotides, the CDR3 is TGCGCCAGCAGCCTCGGACACACAGGGGCCGGGGAGCTGTTTTTT. Amino acid sequence: CASSLGHTGAGELFF.